These 10 T cell receptor beta chains came from one sample sequenced in a study of blood T cell repertoires in COVID-19. Profiling relied on immunoSEQ multiplex PCR, and the TCRdb table lists in-frame clones only, not all of them. The sample includes approximately 230,000 clones, about 91% of them seen just once. Sequenced: peripheral blood. The receptor source for this set is a woman aged 30 to 39 with COVID-19, enrolled during active disease.

The chain employs TRBV11-2 and TRBJ2-1, with 11 bases matching TRBD2. Germline V gives CDR1 SGHAT, CDR2 FQNNGV. The CDR3 runs to 13 residues. Unmatched junction bases numbered 9, after V lost 8 bases and J lost 12 bases. CDR3: CASRQVAGGWQFF. CDR3 DNA: TGTGCCAGCCGTCAGGTAGCGGGGGGGTGGCAGTTCTTC.

The genes are TRBV15 and TRBJ2-7; D is uncertain. There are 13 residues in the CDR3. The germline gives CDR1 LNHNV, CDR2 YYDKDF (reference sequence). V lost 0 bases to trimming and J lost 3 bases, with 6 bases between them. The CDR3 DNA reads as TGTGCCACCAGCAGAGACAGTTTCTACGAGCAGTACGTC. It translates to CATSRDSFYEQYV.

The rearrangement joins TRBV10-3 to TRBJ1-1, with D hard to call. The germline V gene encodes CDR1 ENHRY and CDR2 SYGVKD. The CDR3 runs 13 residues. The V end lost 6 bases, the J end lost 4 bases, and 12 bases lay between the germline ends. The CDR3 region has the DNA TGTGCCATCAGCGAAACACCCCGCACTGAAGCTTTCTTT. Protein: CAISETPRTEAFF.

This chain uses TRBV11-2 with TRBJ2-5, with 9 bases aligning to TRBD2. Germline loops: CDR1 SGHAT, CDR2 FQNNGV. Losses at the gene ends were 1 base for V and 5 bases for J; bases not matched to a gene: 5. This CDR3 comprises 15 residues. The CDR3 is CASSLVRTSAETQYF. The CDR3 bases are TGTGCCAGCAGCTTAGTTCGGACTAGCGCGGAGACCCAGTACTTC.

In its sample, this clone was seen once. The chain recombines TRBV4-2 with TRBJ1-2; D gene uncertain. CDR1 and CDR2 (germline): LGHNA, YNFKEQ. V dropped 0 bases and J dropped 6 bases, with 14 bases sitting between them. This CDR3 is built from 15 residues. The CDR3: CASSQDSGWNDGYTF. The CDR3 nucleotides are TGTGCCAGCAGCCAAGATTCGGGATGGAACGATGGCTACACCTTC.

The chain's CDR3 is CASTPSRGYEAFF. The CDR3, as DNA: TGTGCCAGCACCCCCAGTCGGGGATATGAAGCTTTCTTT. The V and J genes are TRBV2 and TRBJ1-1; D unclear. Per the germline V gene, CDR1 is SNHLY and CDR2 is FYNNEI. This CDR3 has 13 amino acids. Trimming removed 7 bases at V and 7 bases at J, with 16 bases between.

The chain joins TRBV5-8 to TRBJ1-1; TRBD1 is a possible D gene (5 bases). Trimming took off 4 bases at V and 0 bases at J, with 10 bases between the two ends. Germline assignment: CDR1 SGHTS and CDR2 YDEGEE. The CDR3 loop spans 14 amino acids. CDR3 sequence: CASSGGTVNTEAFF. The CDR3 DNA reads TGTGCCAGCAGCGGGGGGACGGTGAACACTGAAGCTTTCTTT. Combining the CDR3 with reference TRBV5-8 and TRBJ1-1 gives the whole variable domain EAGVTQSPTHLIKTRGQQATLRCSPISGHTSVYWYQQALGLGLQFLLWYDEGEERNRGNFPPRFSGRQFPNYSSELNVNALELEDSALYLCASSGGTVNTEAFFGQGTRLTVV.

The CDR3 nucleotides read TGTGCCAGCAGCCACCGGTGGTACCAAGAGACCCAGTACTTC. Its protein product is CASSHRWYQETQYF. The gene calls are TRBV3-1 (or the pseudogene TRBV3-2) and TRBJ2-5; no firm D call. From germline, CDR1 is LGHDT and CDR2 YNNKEL (reference sequence). Between the trimmed V and J ends, which lost 3 bases and 0 bases, there was a span of 8 bases. This CDR3 spans 14 amino acids.

The chain is built from TRBV7-9 and TRBJ2-3, with 8 bases identical to TRBD2. The CDR3 sequence is 15 residues long. The V gene end was trimmed by 3 bases and the J gene end by 5 bases; junction bases not matched to a gene: 7. In germline, CDR1 is SEHNR, CDR2 FQNEAQ (reference sequence). Written as DNA, the CDR3 is TGTGCCAGCAGCTTCCCCGGGGGGGAAGGAGATACGCAGTATTTT. This codes for CASSFPGGEGDTQYF.

The CDR3 here is CASRLGPRETEAFF. For the CDR3, the DNA is TGTGCCAGCCGGTTGGGGCCCCGAGAGACTGAAGCTTTCTTT. V usage is TRBV7-2 and J usage is TRBJ1-1; a weak D match, TRBD1 (5 bases). Looked up from germline, CDR1 is SGHTA and CDR2 is FQGNSA. The CDR3 consists of 14 residues. The V gene lost 8 bases and the J gene lost 5 bases, with 18 bases spanning the gap.